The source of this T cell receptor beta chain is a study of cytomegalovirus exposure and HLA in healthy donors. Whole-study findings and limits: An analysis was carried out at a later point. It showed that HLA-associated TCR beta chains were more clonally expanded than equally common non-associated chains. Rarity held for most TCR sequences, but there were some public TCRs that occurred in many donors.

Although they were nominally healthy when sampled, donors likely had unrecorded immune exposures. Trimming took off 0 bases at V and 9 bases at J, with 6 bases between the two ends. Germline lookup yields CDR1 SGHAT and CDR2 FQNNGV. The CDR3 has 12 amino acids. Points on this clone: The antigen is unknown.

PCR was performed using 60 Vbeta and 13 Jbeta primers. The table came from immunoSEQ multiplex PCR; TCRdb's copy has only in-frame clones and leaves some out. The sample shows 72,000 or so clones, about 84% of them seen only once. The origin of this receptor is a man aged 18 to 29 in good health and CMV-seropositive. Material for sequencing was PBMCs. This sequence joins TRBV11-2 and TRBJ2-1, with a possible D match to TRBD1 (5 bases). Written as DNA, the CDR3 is TGTGCCAGCAGCTTAGATGGGGCTGAGCAGTTCTTC. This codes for CASSLDGAEQFF.